This TCR beta chain was sequenced for a study of response to subunit inactivated influenza vaccine. This clonotype has only a few counts. Germline loops: CDR1 SGDLS, CDR2 YYNGEE. Between the trimmed V and J ends, which lost 2 bases and 2 bases, there was a span of 19 bases. This CDR3 has 17 residues. Via MiXCR, TCRdb re-called the RT-PCR reads, giving one row per CDR3 protein. The data hold around 600,000 distinct CDR3 sequences, with 11% observed a single time. The same data also went into a second study, on T cells expressing NK-cell markers. This second study notes: TCR beta cDNA was made by 5'RACE template switching with UMIs. Sequencing of TCR beta repertoires drew on sorted CD3+CD56+NKG2C+, CD3+CD56+NKG2C- and CD3+CD56-NKG2C+ T cells. Seven of the eight sequenced donors were classified as HCMV-seropositive, and one was classified as seronegative. The CD3+CD56-NKG2C+ fraction was also led by these clonotypes in a few donors. HCMV specificity of expanded NKG2C+ T cell clones remained unclear.

This chain joins TRBV9 and TRBJ2-5; the D gene is possibly TRBD2 (7 bases). This receptor was taken from a man in his fifties who received an inactivated influenza vaccine. Here the sequenced sample was PBMCs from blood, taken on the day of vaccination. The CDR3 is CASSVGGGVQGQETQYF. CDR3 nucleotide sequence: TGTGCCAGCAGCGTGGGAGGGGGGGTGCAGGGACAAGAGACCCAGTACTTC.